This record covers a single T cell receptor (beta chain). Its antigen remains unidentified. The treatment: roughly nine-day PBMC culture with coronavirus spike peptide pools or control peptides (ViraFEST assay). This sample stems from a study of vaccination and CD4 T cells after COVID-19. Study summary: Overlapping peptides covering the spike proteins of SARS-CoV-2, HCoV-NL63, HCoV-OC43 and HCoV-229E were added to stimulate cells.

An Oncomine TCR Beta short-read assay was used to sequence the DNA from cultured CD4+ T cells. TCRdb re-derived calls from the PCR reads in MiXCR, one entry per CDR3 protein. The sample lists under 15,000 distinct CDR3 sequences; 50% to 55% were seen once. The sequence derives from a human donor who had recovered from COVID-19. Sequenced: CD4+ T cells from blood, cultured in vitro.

The CDR3 nucleotides are TGTGCCAGCAGTGCTGGCGGGAGGAGAGAGACCCAGTACTTC. It yields the protein CASSAGGRRETQYF. The V call is TRBV2, the J call TRBJ2-5, with 8 bases that match TRBD2. Germline CDR1 SNHLY, CDR2 FYNNEI. The V segment lost 4 bases and the J segment 4 bases; nucleotides outside the gene matches: 5. This CDR3 spans 14 amino acids.